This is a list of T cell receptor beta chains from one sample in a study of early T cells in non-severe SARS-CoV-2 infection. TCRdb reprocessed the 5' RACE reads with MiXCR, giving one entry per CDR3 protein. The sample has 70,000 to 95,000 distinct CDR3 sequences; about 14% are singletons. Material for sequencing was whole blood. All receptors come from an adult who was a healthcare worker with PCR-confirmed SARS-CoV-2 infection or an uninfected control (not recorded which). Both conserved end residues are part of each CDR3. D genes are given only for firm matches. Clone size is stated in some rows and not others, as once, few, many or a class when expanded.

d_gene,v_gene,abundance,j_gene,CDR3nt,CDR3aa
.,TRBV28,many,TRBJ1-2,TGTGCCAGCGGAACAGGACTCGGGAGGGTTTATGGCTACACCTTC,CASGTGLGRVYGYTF
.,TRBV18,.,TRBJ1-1,TGTGCCAGCTCACCACCGAGGGAAAAGGGCCACCTTGAAGCTTTCTTT,CASSPPREKGHLEAFF
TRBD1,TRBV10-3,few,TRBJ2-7,TGTGCCATCAGTGCCGACAGGGCTTACGAGCAGTACTTC,CAISADRAYEQYF
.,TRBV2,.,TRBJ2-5,TGTGCCAGCAGGAAGGACTACCAAGAGACCCAGTACTTC,CASRKDYQETQYF
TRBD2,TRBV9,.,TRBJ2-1,TGTGCCAGCAGCCCCAGTTCGGGAGGTATATACAATGAGCAGTTCTTC,CASSPSSGGIYNEQFF
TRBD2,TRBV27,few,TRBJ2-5,TGTGCCAGCAGTTTCGGACTAGCGGGGGGCCAAGAGACCCAGTACTTC,CASSFGLAGGQETQYF
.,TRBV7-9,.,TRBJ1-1,TGTGCCAGCAGCTTAGACAGGAGGGAAGCTTTCTTT,CASSLDRREAFF
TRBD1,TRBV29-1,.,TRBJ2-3,TGCAGCGTTGTTAGGCCTACAGGGGGACAAGATACGCAGTATTTT,CSVVRPTGGQDTQYF
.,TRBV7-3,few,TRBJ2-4,TGTGCCAGCAGCTTTAACGCAACTGAAGGGCCCTCGAGTGAGATTCAGTACTTC,CASSFNATEGPSSEIQYF
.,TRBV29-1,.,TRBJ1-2,TGCAGCATCTCTGGAGGGCCCATCGGGGGAGGCTACACCTTC,CSISGGPIGGGYTF
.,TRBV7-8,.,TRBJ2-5,TGTGCCAGCAGCTTAGAGGCAGGGGGGTACCAAGAGACCCAGTACTTC,CASSLEAGGYQETQYF
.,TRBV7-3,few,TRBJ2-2,TGTGCCAGCAGCTTATCTGGGGGCAACACCGGGGAGCTGTTTTTT,CASSLSGGNTGELFF
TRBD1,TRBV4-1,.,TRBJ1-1,TGCGCCAGCGGCCATACCCGGGACAGGGGTGGCACTGAAGCTTTCTTT,CASGHTRDRGGTEAFF
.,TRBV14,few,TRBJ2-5,TGTGCCAGCAGCCAAGAAGTTTGGGGGTCCAGGGAGACCCAGTACTTC,CASSQEVWGSRETQYF
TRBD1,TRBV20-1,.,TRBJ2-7,TGCAGTGCTAAAATTCCGGGACAGGGTTTGGAGCAGTACTTC,CSAKIPGQGLEQYF
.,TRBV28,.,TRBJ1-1,TGTGCCAGCACCACTTACCCGGGACAACAGACGGCTTTCTTT,CASTTYPGQQTAFF
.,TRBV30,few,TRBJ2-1,TGTGCCTGGAGGTGGGGGAGTAGCAATGAGCAGTTCTTC,CAWRWGSSNEQFF
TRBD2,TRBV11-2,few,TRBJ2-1,TGTGCCAGCAGCCCCTTCTCATTAGCGGGGGGTCCCAGGGAGCAGTTCTTC,CASSPFSLAGGPREQFF
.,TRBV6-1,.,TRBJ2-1,TGTGCCACCGAATATAGCTCCTACAATGAGCAGTTCTTC,CATEYSSYNEQFF
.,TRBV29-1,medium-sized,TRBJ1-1,TGCAGCGTTGAACGGCAGGGGTTGCACACTGAAGCTTTCTTT,CSVERQGLHTEAFF
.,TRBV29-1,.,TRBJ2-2,TGCAGCGTTGACACAGCGAACACCGGGGAGCTGTTTTTT,CSVDTANTGELFF
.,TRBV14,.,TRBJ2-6,TGTGCCAGCAGCCATCCCAGGGGAACCTCTGGGGCCAACGTCCTGACTTTC,CASSHPRGTSGANVLTF
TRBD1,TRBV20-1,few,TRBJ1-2,TGCAGTGCTAGAGCCGCAGGGGGGGTAGGCTATGGCTACACCTTC,CSARAAGGVGYGYTF
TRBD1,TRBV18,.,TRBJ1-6,TGTGCCAGCTCACAAAATGGACAGGCGGCTAATTCACCCCTCCACTTT,CASSQNGQAANSPLHF
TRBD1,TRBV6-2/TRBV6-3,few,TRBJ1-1,TGTGCCAGCAGTTTACAGGGGACCGGGCCGAAGAACACTGAAGCTTTCTTT,CASSLQGTGPKNTEAFF
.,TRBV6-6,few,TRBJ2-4,TGTGCCAGTGGGGGCATGGGAGGTTTAGCCAAAAACATTCAGTACTTC,CASGGMGGLAKNIQYF
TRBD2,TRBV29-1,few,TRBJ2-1,TGCAGCGTGCAGGGACTAGCGGGGGGCCACAATGAGCAGTTCTTC,CSVQGLAGGHNEQFF
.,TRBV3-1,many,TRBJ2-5,TGTGCCAGCAGCGGCGGACTGTTACAAGAGACCCAGTACTTC,CASSGGLLQETQYF
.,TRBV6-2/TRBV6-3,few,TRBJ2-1,TGTGCCAGCAGTTCCAGGGGTGAGCAGTTCTTC,CASSSRGEQFF
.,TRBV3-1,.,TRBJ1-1,TGTGCCAGCAGCCAAGACACGGTACCCAAAGCTTTCTTT,CASSQDTVPKAFF
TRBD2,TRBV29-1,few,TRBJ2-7,TGCAGCGTTGAGGGCGGGGGATCCTACGAGCAGTACTTC,CSVEGGGSYEQYF
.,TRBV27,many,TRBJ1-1,TGTGCCAGCAGTTTCAGGCGGGAGCACACTGAAGCTTTCTTT,CASSFRREHTEAFF
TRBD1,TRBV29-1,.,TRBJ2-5,TGCAGCGTCCGAGGGACAGGGATTGGAGTAGAGACCCAGTACTTC,CSVRGTGIGVETQYF
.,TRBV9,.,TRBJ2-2,TGTGCCAGCAGCGCCCCTCCGGGCTTCCAGGCCGGGGAGCTGTTTTTT,CASSAPPGFQAGELFF
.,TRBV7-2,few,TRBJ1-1,TGTGCCAGCAGCCCGGTAGGGGAAGCTTTCTTT,CASSPVGEAFF
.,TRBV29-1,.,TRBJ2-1,TGCTCAAGGCTGGACCACCACGAGCAGTTCTTC,CSRLDHHEQFF
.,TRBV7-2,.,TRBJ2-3,TGTGCCAGCAGCTTAGGGCGGGCTCTAAATACGCAGTATTTT,CASSLGRALNTQYF
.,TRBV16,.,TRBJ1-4,TGTGCCGGCAGCCAAGAGGAACGGGAAAAACTGTTTTTT,CAGSQEEREKLFF
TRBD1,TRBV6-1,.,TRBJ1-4,TGTGCCAGCACCCGGGACAGGGCTGCAACTAATGAAAAACTGTTTTTT,CASTRDRAATNEKLFF
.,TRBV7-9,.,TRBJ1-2,TGTGCCAGCAGTTACAGGACCCTTGGTGTCTATGGCTACACCTTC,CASSYRTLGVYGYTF
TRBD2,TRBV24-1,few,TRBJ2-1,TGTGCCACCAGTCCTCGGGGGGATGAGCAGTTCTTC,CATSPRGDEQFF
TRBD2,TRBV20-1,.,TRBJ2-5,TGCAGTGCTAAGGGGAGTAGCGGGGGGCTGGCGGAGACCCAGTACTTC,CSAKGSSGGLAETQYF
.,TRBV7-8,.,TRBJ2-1,TGTGCCAGCAGCTTACCAAGCCCAAGCTCCTACAATGAGCAGTTCTTC,CASSLPSPSSYNEQFF
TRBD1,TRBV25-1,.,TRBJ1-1,TGTGCCAGCACTCCTACGACAGGGCTAAACACTGAAGCTTTCTTT,CASTPTTGLNTEAFF
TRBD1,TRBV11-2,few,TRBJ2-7,TGTGCCAGCAGCCCGGACAGGGGGACGACCTACGAGCAGTACTTC,CASSPDRGTTYEQYF
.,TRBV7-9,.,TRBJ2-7,TGTGCCAGCAGCTTCCCCGGTCCTGAAGGCGAGCAGTACTTC,CASSFPGPEGEQYF